This entry features one T cell receptor beta chain sequence. Its antigen is undetermined. Some clones are missing from TCRdb's copy, which holds only in-frame ones; the method was immunoSEQ multiplex PCR. The table records about 120,000 clones, approximately 92% of them present only once. V was clipped by 0 bases and J by 4 bases, with 8 bases between them. This CDR3 has 14 amino acids. CDR1 is SGDLS, CDR2 YYNGEE, per germline. This specimen comes from a study of T cell responses to AZD1222 COVID-19 vaccine. Study background: Combined were second doses at about 4 or about 12 weeks.

Findings of the study overall: In a largely white British group with more females than males, clonal diversity was possibly underestimated. At 160-218 and 743-854, vaccine-associated CD4 TCRs were dominant, and they spanned spike.

The chain uses TRBV9 and TRBJ1-3; D is unresolved. Source: peripheral blood, taken on day 0 of AZD1222 vaccination. The sequence was obtained from an adult in good health. Written as DNA, the CDR3 is TGTGCCAGCAGCGTAGCCGGGGTGGGAAACACCATATATTTT. Amino acid sequence: CASSVAGVGNTIYF.